These T cell receptor beta chains were read from a single sample in a study. Method: immunoSEQ multiplex PCR; TCRdb's copy keeps in-frame clones and lacks some. The sample records 68,000 or so clones, roughly 93% being singletons. The sequenced material came from PBMCs. These receptors all stem from a man aged 35-49 years with rheumatoid arthritis. Each CDR3 is given with its conserved first and last residue. D genes are given only for firm matches. The listing skips clone size in some rows; elsewhere it reads once, few, many or a size class.

J | V | D | size | CDR3 | DNA
TRBJ2-2 | TRBV3-1/TRBV3-2 | . | few | CASSQNRANTGELFF | TGTGCCAGCAGCCAAAACAGGGCGAACACCGGGGAGCTGTTTTTT
TRBJ1-3 | TRBV10-1 | . | . | CASSSGTDSGNTIYF | TGCGCCAGCAGTTCTGGGACGGACTCTGGAAACACCATATATTTT
TRBJ2-7 | TRBV18 | TRBD2 | . | CASSRGGSLSYEQYF | TGTGCCAGCTCACGGGGGGGATCCCTCTCCTACGAGCAGTACTTC
TRBJ1-4 | TRBV18 | . | . | CASSLDQGATNEKLFF | TGTGCCAGCTCACTTGACCAAGGGGCAACTAATGAAAAACTGTTTTTT
TRBJ2-1 | TRBV5-4 | TRBD1 | . | CASRSPGQSIDEQFF | TGTGCCAGCAGAAGTCCGGGACAGTCAATCGATGAGCAGTTCTTC
TRBJ2-3 | TRBV5-6 | . | . | CASSLRGTDTQYF | TGTGCCAGCAGCTTGCGAGGCACAGATACGCAGTATTTT
TRBJ1-6 | TRBV5-1 | . | once | CASSLERRQSGNSPLHF | TGCGCCAGCAGCTTGGAGCGTAGACAGTCGGGAAATTCACCCCTCCACTTT
TRBJ1-1 | TRBV5-5 | . | . | CASSLDSMNTEAFF | TGTGCCAGCAGCTTGGACAGTATGAACACTGAAGCTTTCTTT
TRBJ1-5 | TRBV19 | TRBD1 | . | CASSIPGQGAGQPQHF | TGTGCCAGTAGTATTCCGGGACAGGGGGCAGGGCAGCCCCAGCATTTT
TRBJ2-5 | TRBV27 | TRBD1 | . | CASRPYDRGRQETQYF | TGTGCCAGCAGGCCGTACGACAGGGGGCGACAAGAGACCCAGTACTTC
TRBJ2-4 | TRBV24-1 | TRBD1 | . | CATSESGQGKNIQYF | TGTGCCACCAGTGAATCCGGACAGGGAAAAAACATTCAGTACTTC
TRBJ2-7 | TRBV28 | . | . | CASRSQGLGEQYF | TGTGCCAGCAGATCCCAGGGATTAGGGGAGCAGTACTTC
TRBJ2-3 | TRBV19 | . | . | CASSTHEGSTDTQYF | TGTGCCAGTAGTACACACGAGGGCAGCACAGATACGCAGTATTTT
TRBJ1-3 | TRBV20-1 | . | . | CSASTGNTIYF | TGCAGTGCGTCGACTGGAAACACCATATATTTT
TRBJ1-1 | TRBV7-9 | . | . | CASSLGYQGNTEAFF | TGTGCCAGCAGCTTAGGATACCAGGGTAACACTGAAGCTTTCTTT
TRBJ2-3 | TRBV5-1 | . | . | CASSLDRRGTDTQYF | TGCGCCAGCAGCTTGGATCGGCGGGGCACAGATACGCAGTATTTT
TRBJ1-2 | TRBV3-1/TRBV3-2 | . | . | CASSEDRRYGYTF | TGTGCCAGCAGCGAAGACAGGCGCTATGGCTACACCTTC
TRBJ1-1 | TRBV28 | . | few | CASTTSGTHTEAFF | TGTGCCAGCACTACTTCCGGGACGCACACTGAAGCTTTCTTT
TRBJ2-7 | TRBV30 | TRBD2 | . | CAWSGTSGDEQYF | TGTGCCTGGAGTGGGACTAGCGGAGACGAGCAGTACTTC
TRBJ1-5 | TRBV21-1 | . | . | CASNPPQTGGDQPQHF | TGTGCCAGCAACCCCCCACAGACAGGGGGTGATCAGCCCCAGCATTTT
TRBJ2-1 | TRBV19 | . | . | CASSRAGEQFF | TGTGCCAGTAGTAGGGCCGGCGAGCAGTTCTTC
TRBJ1-5 | TRBV10-2 | . | . | CASSDWGYSNQPQHF | TGCGCCAGCAGTGATTGGGGTTATAGCAATCAGCCCCAGCATTTT
TRBJ2-3 | TRBV10-3 | . | . | CAISGAGRGVKDTQYF | TGTGCCATCAGTGGCGCGGGCAGGGGAGTTAAAGATACGCAGTATTTT
TRBJ2-3 | TRBV7-9 | TRBD2 | . | CASSLASGRLGTQYF | TGTGCCAGCAGCTTAGCTAGCGGGAGATTAGGCACGCAGTATTTT
TRBJ1-1 | TRBV9 | . | . | CASSVGQGGAEAFF | TGTGCCAGCAGCGTAGGGCAGGGCGGGGCTGAAGCTTTCTTT
TRBJ1-4 | TRBV30 | TRBD1 | . | CAWSRRGQTTNEKLFF | TGTGCCTGGAGCCGCCGGGGACAGACAACTAATGAAAAACTGTTTTTT
TRBJ1-4 | TRBV19 | TRBD1 | once | CASSYRGSATNEKLFF | TGTGCCAGTAGTTACAGGGGAAGCGCAACTAATGAAAAACTGTTTTTT
TRBJ2-3 | TRBV3-1/TRBV3-2 | TRBD2 | . | CASSPGTSGQYF | TGTGCCAGCAGCCCCGGGACTAGCGGGCAGTATTTT
TRBJ1-6 | TRBV15 | . | . | CATSRVGAASSYNSPLHF | TGTGCCACCAGCAGGGTGGGGGCAGCGAGCTCCTATAATTCACCCCTCCACTTT
TRBJ2-3 | TRBV11-1 | . | . | CASSFGVGPDTQYF | TGTGCCAGCAGCTTTGGGGTAGGCCCAGATACGCAGTATTTT
TRBJ2-7 | TRBV19 | TRBD2 | . | CASSQGLADSYEQYF | TGTGCCAGTAGCCAAGGACTAGCCGACTCCTACGAGCAGTACTTC
TRBJ1-1 | TRBV3-1/TRBV3-2 | . | once | CASSQGGAVTEAFF | TGTGCCAGCAGCCAAGGAGGGGCCGTCACTGAAGCTTTCTTT
TRBJ1-2 | TRBV6-5 | . | . | CASIIRVDYGYTF | TGTGCCAGCATTATCAGGGTTGACTATGGCTACACCTTC
TRBJ2-3 | TRBV18 | . | . | CASHHQGTFTDTQYF | TGTGCCAGCCATCACCAGGGGACCTTCACAGATACGCAGTATTTT
TRBJ1-5 | TRBV28 | . | . | CASSIPGWGGPQHF | TGTGCCAGCAGCATTCCAGGGTGGGGAGGGCCCCAGCATTTT
TRBJ2-6 | TRBV4-3 | . | once | CASSQDLSSPNVLTF | TGCGCCAGCAGCCAAGATCTGTCCAGCCCGAACGTCCTGACTTTC
TRBJ2-1 | TRBV28 | . | . | CASSPKTNRRILYNEQFF | TGTGCCAGCAGCCCCAAGACAAACAGGCGAATCCTTTACAATGAGCAGTTCTTC
TRBJ1-1 | TRBV2 | . | . | CASSEGAGRGGTEAFF | TGTGCCAGCAGTGAAGGGGCAGGGAGGGGTGGCACTGAAGCTTTCTTT
TRBJ2-1 | TRBV11-3 | . | . | CASSQGTVNEQFF | TGTGCCAGCAGCCAAGGGACCGTCAATGAGCAGTTCTTC
TRBJ1-2 | TRBV5-4 | . | . | CASSRVGASSYTF | TGTGCCAGCAGCCGCGTGGGGGCTAGCAGCTACACCTTC
TRBJ1-5 | TRBV7-8 | . | . | CASSARDLGPQHF | TGTGCCAGCAGCGCCCGGGACCTGGGGCCCCAGCATTTT
TRBJ2-7 | TRBV7-9 | TRBD1 | . | CASSLALQGNEQYF | TGTGCCAGCAGCTTAGCATTACAGGGGAACGAGCAGTACTTC
TRBJ2-3 | TRBV5-4 | TRBD1 | . | CASSSGQGWADTQYF | TGTGCCAGCAGCTCTGGACAGGGTTGGGCAGATACGCAGTATTTT
TRBJ1-3 | TRBV7-3 | . | . | CASSLNSGNTIYF | TGTGCCAGCAGCTTAAACAGTGGAAACACCATATATTTT
TRBJ1-1 | TRBV6-6 | . | . | CASSSGGGRNTEAFF | TGTGCCAGCAGTTCAGGCGGGGGCCGGAACACTGAAGCTTTCTTT
TRBJ2-2 | TRBV6-5 | . | . | CASSQSPTVSGELFF | TGTGCCAGCAGTCAGAGCCCGACAGTCTCCGGGGAGCTGTTTTTT
TRBJ1-1 | TRBV7-9 | TRBD1 | . | CASSPQTGMNTEAFF | TGTGCCAGCAGCCCCCAGACAGGGATGAACACTGAAGCTTTCTTT
TRBJ2-3 | TRBV6-2/TRBV6-3 | . | . | CASSFPTAGSYSSGPLDTQYF | TGTGCCAGCAGTTTCCCAACCGCCGGGTCCTACTCTTCCGGGCCACTCGATACGCAGTATTTT
TRBJ2-3 | TRBV15 | TRBD2 | . | CATSSGGAPDTQYF | TGTGCCACCAGCTCCGGGGGGGCCCCAGATACGCAGTACTTT
TRBJ1-6 | TRBV2 | . | . | CASSEVAGRNSPLHF | TGTGCCAGCAGTGAAGTGGCAGGAAGAAATTCACCCCTCCACTTT
TRBJ2-1 | TRBV29-1 | TRBD2 | once | CSVIAGGPYNEQFF | TGCAGCGTTATAGCGGGGGGACCCTACAATGAGCAGTTCTTC
TRBJ2-1 | TRBV27 | TRBD2 | . | CASSPRGGSYNEQFF | TGTGCCAGCAGTCCCCGGGGGGGATCCTACAATGAGCAGTTCTTC
TRBJ2-6 | TRBV27 | . | . | CASATSRSGANVLTF | TGTGCCAGCGCTACAAGTCGCTCTGGGGCCAACGTCCTGACTTTC